The T cell receptor beta chain described here comes from a study of Graves' ophthalmopathy and Graves' hyperthyroidism. This clonotype was detected many times. The sequenced template was RNA, covering the TCR beta CDR3 region. Amplification began with first-round RT-PCR using HTBI primers, then second-round multiplex PCR was performed. MiXCR, run by TCRdb on the multiplex PCR reads, gives a single entry per CDR3 protein. The sample lists hundreds of thousands of distinct CDR3 sequences, roughly 21% occurring once. The CDR3 is 15 amino acids. Unmatched junction bases numbered 6, after V lost 1 base and J lost 3 bases. Germline CDR1 SGHAT, CDR2 FQNNGV.

This chain uses TRBV11-2 with TRBJ2-7; TRBD1 aligns across 7 bases. This receptor was identified in a woman aged 18-29 years with stable Graves' hyperthyroidism. Sequenced input: peripheral blood. The CDR3 region has the DNA TGTGCCAGCAGCTTAGTCAGGGGGACAAGCTACGAGCAGTACTTC. Its protein product is CASSLVRGTSYEQYF.